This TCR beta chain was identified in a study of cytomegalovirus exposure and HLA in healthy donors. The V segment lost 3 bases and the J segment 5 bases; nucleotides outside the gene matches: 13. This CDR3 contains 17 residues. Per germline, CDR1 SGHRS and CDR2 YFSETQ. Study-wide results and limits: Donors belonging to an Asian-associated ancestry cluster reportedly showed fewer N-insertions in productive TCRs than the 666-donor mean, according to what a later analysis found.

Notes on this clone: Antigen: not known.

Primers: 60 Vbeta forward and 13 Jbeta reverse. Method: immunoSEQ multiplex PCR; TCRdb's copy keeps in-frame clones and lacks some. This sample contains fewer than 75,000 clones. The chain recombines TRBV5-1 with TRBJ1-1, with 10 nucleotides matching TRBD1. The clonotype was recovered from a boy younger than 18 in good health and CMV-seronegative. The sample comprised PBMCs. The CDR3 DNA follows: TGCGCCAGCAGCTCGGGCCAGGACAGGGGGGTCGGGACTGAAGCTTTCTTT. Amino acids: CASSSGQDRGVGTEAFF.